This T cell receptor beta chain comes out of a study of technical replicates of blood from a few donors (dated by TCRdb to about 2017). Library method: the immunoSEQ multiplex PCR assay. The table comes from immuneACCESS by way of TCRdb, which keeps in-frame sequences with V and J called. Part of the clones is missing from these tables; in studies checked, under half for an unresolved V gene and the rest for unknown reasons. The sample has tens of thousands of clones on record, roughly 94% of them singletons. 0.25% to 0.3% of the sample is taken by the ten largest. As regards this clone: No antigen is known for it. Base qualities are not recorded, but no much larger clone differs from it by a single base.

V loses 6 bases at its end and J loses 2 bases; junction bases beyond the gene matches: 11. In the germline V gene (reference sequence), CDR1 corresponds to LNHDA and CDR2 to SQIVND. The CDR3 goes from the cysteine to the phenylalanine over 16 residues. The CDR3 DNA has 48 bases and is translated from base 1. This receptor chain uses TRBV19 and TRBJ2-3; 7 of the junction bases match TRBD2. The clonotype originates from a human donor in good health. Sequenced input: T cells isolated from PBMCs. CDR3 sequence: CASRNRGGSSTDTQYF. At the DNA level, the sequence is TGTGCCAGTAGAAATAGGGGCGGGAGTTCCACAGATACGCAGTATTTT.